The 28 T cell receptor beta chains reported below all come from one sample, sequenced in a study of blood T cell repertoires in COVID-19. Assay used: immunoSEQ multiplex PCR; TCRdb lists only in-frame clones, some missing. Of roughly 30,000 clones listed, 70% to 90% are singletons. The sequenced sample consisted of peripheral blood. Receptors originate from a man between 60 and 75 years old with active COVID-19.

The rearrangement joins TRBV6-6 to TRBJ2-7; TRBD1 agrees at 7 bases. The germline gives CDR1 MNHNY, CDR2 SVGAGI (reference sequence). The CDR3 totals 14 residues. Trimming cost V 5 bases and J 7 bases; bases outside gene matches: 11. The CDR3 here is CASSRGLGFPEQYV. As DNA, the CDR3 is TGTGCCAGCAGTAGGGGGCTAGGGTTCCCGGAGCAGTACGTC.

The chain employs TRBV7-9 and TRBJ2-3; D is unresolved. The germline gives CDR1 SEHNR, CDR2 FQNEAQ (reference sequence). This CDR3 region has 14 residues. V lost 5 bases, J lost 0 bases, and 9 bases lay in between. The CDR3 DNA reads as TGTGCCAGCAGCCTAAGTGTTAGCACAGATACGCAGTATTTT. This gives the protein CASSLSVSTDTQYF. The variable domain in full, completed from reference TRBV7-9 and TRBJ2-3, reads DTGVSQNPRHKITKRGQNVTFRCDPISEHNRLYWYRQTLGQGPEFLTYFQNEAQLEKSRLLSDRFSAERPKGSFSTLEIQRTEQGDSAMYLCASSLSVSTDTQYFGPGTRLTVL.

The chain has TRBV15 and TRBJ2-2; D uncertain. V lost 0 bases to trimming and J lost 7 bases, with 12 bases between them. CDR1 is LNHNV and CDR2 is YYDKDF in the germline V gene (reference sequence). The CDR3 totals 15 residues. Written as DNA, the CDR3 is TGTGCCACCAGCAGAGATGGCACAGCCGACGGGGAGCTGTTTTTT. Its translation: CATSRDGTADGELFF.

The DNA for the CDR3 is TGTGCCAGCAGCCCTCAGACAGTGGCTAATGAAAAACTGTTTTTT. Its translation is CASSPQTVANEKLFF. The chain couples TRBV11-2 to TRBJ1-4; a possible D gene is TRBD1 (5 bases). The length of the CDR3 is 15 residues. CDR1 is SGHAT and CDR2 is FQNNGV in the germline V gene. The V end lost 5 bases, the J end lost 3 bases, and 13 bases lay between the germline ends. The whole variable domain, filled in from reference TRBV11-2 and TRBJ1-4, reads EAGVAQSPRYKIIEKRQSVAFWCNPISGHATLYWYQQILGQGPKLLIQFQNNGVVDDSQLPKDRFSAERLKGVDSTLKIQPAKLEDSAVYLCASSPQTVANEKLFFGSGTQLSVL.

The J gene is TRBJ2-5, the V gene TRBV3-1 (or the pseudogene TRBV3-2); 7 nucleotides match TRBD2. Losses at the gene ends were 10 bases for V and 0 bases for J; bases not matched to a gene: 8. This CDR3 region has 14 residues. Germline V gives CDR1 LGHDT, CDR2 YNNKEL (reference sequence). The CDR3 bases are TGTGCCACCGAGCGGGATTCGTACCAAGAGACCCAGTACTTC. This sequence encodes CATERDSYQETQYF.

The chain combines TRBV18 with TRBJ1-3, with 9 bases fitting TRBD1. The ends lost 4 bases at V and 0 bases at J; junction bases unmatched: 7. This CDR3 has 17 amino acids. In germline, CDR1 is KGHSH, CDR2 LQKENI. The DNA of the CDR3 is TGTGCCAGCTCACACAAGACAGGGGGGATCTCTGGAAACACCATATATTTT. As protein: CASSHKTGGISGNTIYF. Full variable domain (outside the CDR3, taken from reference TRBV18 and TRBJ1-3): NAGVMQNPRHLVRRRGQEARLRCSPMKGHSHVYWYRQLPEEGLKFMVYLQKENIIDESGMPKERFSAEFPKEGPSILRIQQVVRGDSAAYFCASSHKTGGISGNTIYFGEGSWLTVV.

V usage is TRBV10-1 and J usage is TRBJ2-3; D ambiguous. CDR1 is WNHNN, CDR2 SYGVQD, per germline (reference sequence). The CDR3 spans 14 residues. V lost 2 bases, J lost 1 base, and 7 bases lay in between. CDR3 bases: TGCGCCAGCAGTGAGACTCTACGCACAGATACGCAGTATTTT. Protein product: CASSETLRTDTQYF.

V is TRBV18 and J is TRBJ2-3; 11 bases line up with TRBD2. There are 20 residues in the CDR3. J was trimmed by 2 bases and V by 5 bases; bases with no gene match: 18. Germline V CDR1 and CDR2: KGHSH, LQKENI. CDR3 sequence (DNA): TGTGCCAGCTCAATCGGGATCGTGGCTAGCGGGAGGCAGGTCACAGATACGCAGTATTTT. Its protein is CASSIGIVASGRQVTDTQYF.

The rearrangement uses TRBV19 and TRBJ2-4, with TRBD2 identical over 8 bases. CDR3 size: 15 residues. Germline trimming cut 6 bases from V and 7 bases from J; bases unmatched to any gene: 11. Germline V gene lookup returns CDR1 LNHDA and CDR2 SQIVND (reference sequence). CDR3 nucleotide sequence: TGTGCCAGTAGCCCCCGCGGAGCGGGAGCTAACATTCAGTACTTC. Translating it yields CASSPRGAGANIQYF.

V and J are TRBV6-2 or TRBV6-3 and TRBJ2-5, with 11 bases fitting TRBD2. Trimming at V came to 6 bases and at J to 1 base, leaving 7 bases not matched to a gene. CDR3 length equals 16 residues. The germline V gene has CDR1 MNHEY and CDR2 SVGEGT. DNA of the CDR3: TGTGCCAGCAGCATAGCGGGAGGGGTCCCCCAAGAGACCCAGTACTTC. Translated, it gives CASSIAGGVPQETQYF.

This chain links TRBV7-2 with TRBJ2-7; 10 bases match TRBD1. J was trimmed by 4 bases and V by 5 bases; bases with no gene match: 5. The CDR3 runs 14 residues. In germline, CDR1 is SGHTA, CDR2 FQGNSA. CDR3 sequence (DNA): TGTGCCAGCAGCCGGGACAGGGGACCGTACGAGCAGTACTTC. This sequence encodes CASSRDRGPYEQYF.

V usage is TRBV7-2 and J usage is TRBJ2-1; 9 nucleotides match TRBD2. The germline V gene has CDR1 SGHTA and CDR2 FQGNSA. CDR3 size: 16 residues. Trimming at V came to 1 base and at J to 7 bases, leaving 8 bases not matched to a gene. This CDR3 reads CASSLVGGRAINEQFF. The CDR3 region has the DNA TGTGCCAGCAGCTTAGTTGGCGGGAGGGCCATAAATGAGCAGTTCTTC.

V is TRBV7-9 and J is TRBJ2-7, with TRBD1 matching 9 bases. Germline loops: CDR1 SEHNR, CDR2 FQNEAQ (reference sequence). V trimming: 5 bases; J trimming: 7 bases; junction bases outside the gene matches: 9. This CDR3 region has 14 residues. The CDR3 nucleotides are TGTGCCAGCAGCCTACAGGGGGCTCCGGGGGAGCAGTACTTC. Amino acid sequence: CASSLQGAPGEQYF.

This chain connects TRBV9 to TRBJ2-3; D is ambiguous. This CDR3 region has 14 residues. Germline CDR1 reads SGDLS; CDR2 reads YYNGEE. The V and J ends lost 4 bases and 2 bases respectively, with 11 bases between them. The CDR3 here is CASSSQPTTDTQYF. For the CDR3, the DNA is TGTGCCAGCAGCTCCCAACCTACCACAGATACGCAGTATTTT.

The chain uses TRBV27 and TRBJ1-5, with D possibly being TRBD1 (5 bases). The germline gives CDR1 MNHEY, CDR2 SMNVEV (reference sequence). V lost 3 bases and J lost 7, with 10 bases in between. This CDR3 region has 13 residues. Here the CDR3 reads CASSFQGAQPQHF. As DNA, the CDR3 is TGTGCCAGCAGTTTTCAGGGTGCGCAGCCCCAGCATTTT.

Written as DNA, the CDR3 is TGCGCCAGCAGCTTGGCGGGGAGCCAAGAGACCCAGTACTTC. Translated: CASSLAGSQETQYF. The chain joins TRBV5-1 to TRBJ2-5; tentatively, D is TRBD2 (5 bases). The CDR3 is 14 amino acids. From germline, CDR1 is SGHRS and CDR2 YFSETQ. Trimming took off 0 bases at V and 1 base at J, with 7 bases between the two ends.

V usage is TRBV4-2 and J usage is TRBJ1-1; D remains ambiguous. Germline V gene data show CDR1 as LGHNA and CDR2 as YNFKEQ. The CDR3 loop spans 15 amino acids. V lost 1 base and J lost 1, with 10 bases in between. The CDR3 DNA reads as TGTGCCAGCAGCCAAGCAGCGGAGGGGAACACTGAAGCTTTCTTT. Protein product: CASSQAAEGNTEAFF.

The chain joins TRBV19 to TRBJ2-2, with D perhaps TRBD1 (6 bases). CDR3 size: 13 residues. The V end was cut by 11 bases, the J end by 3 bases, with 13 bases between. Germline loops: CDR1 LNHDA, CDR2 SQIVND (reference sequence). CDR3 region: CAGRQDDTGELFF. The DNA of the CDR3 is TGTGCCGGCAGACAGGACGACACCGGGGAGCTGTTTTTT.

The rearrangement links TRBV9 to TRBJ2-1; D is ambiguous. The length of the CDR3 is 14 residues. Germline V gene sequence: CDR1 SGDLS, CDR2 YYNGEE. Trimming cost V 0 bases and J 6 bases, with 10 bases left between them. The chain's CDR3 is CASSVEVSANEQFF. The CDR3 region has the DNA TGTGCCAGCAGCGTAGAAGTAAGCGCCAATGAGCAGTTCTTC.

This clone was detected a few times. The chain has TRBV20-1 and TRBJ1-6; D is ambiguous. The V end was cut by 3 bases, the J end by 4 bases, with 7 bases between. Germline loops: CDR1 DFQATT, CDR2 SNEGSKA (reference sequence). The CDR3 spans 13 residues. CDR3 coding DNA: TGCAGTGCTAGTACCGGTTATAATTCACCCCTCCACTTT. It codes for CSASTGYNSPLHF.

This chain connects TRBV10-3 to TRBJ2-3, with 10 bases lining up with TRBD2. Losses at the gene ends were 5 bases for V and 4 bases for J; bases not matched to a gene: 9. This CDR3 has 16 amino acids. CDR1 and CDR2 from the germline V gene are ENHRY and SYGVKD. The CDR3, as DNA: TGTGCCATCAGTCGGGCTAGCGGGAGTGGTTCAGATACGCAGTATTTT. It encodes CAISRASGSGSDTQYF.

The chain combines TRBV6-5 with TRBJ2-7, with a weak D call TRBD2 (6 bases). V was clipped by 8 bases and J by 0 bases, with 14 bases between them. This CDR3 spans 14 amino acids. Looked up from germline, CDR1 is MNHEY and CDR2 is SVGAGI. CDR3 in DNA: TGTGCCAGCCTTAGCGGTTCTAGCTCCTACGAGCAGTACGTC. Translation: CASLSGSSSYEQYV.

CDR3 region: CASSYEGDTEAFF. In DNA form, the CDR3 reads TGTGCCAGCAGTTACGAGGGGGACACTGAAGCTTTCTTT. This chain connects TRBV6-6 to TRBJ1-1; possible D gene TRBD1, 6 bases. V lost 2 bases and J lost 3, with 7 bases in between. CDR3 length equals 13 residues. Germline CDR1 MNHNY, CDR2 SVGAGI (reference sequence).

The rearrangement uses TRBV7-3 and TRBJ2-5; D not certain. Trimming took off 1 base at V and 2 bases at J, with 11 bases between the two ends. Germline V CDR1 and CDR2: SGHTA, FQGTGA. CDR3 length: 15 amino acids. The CDR3 nucleotides are TGTGCCAGCAGCTTAAGGCTAGGTGATCAAGAGACCCAGTACTTC. This encodes CASSLRLGDQETQYF. The variable domain in full, completed from reference TRBV7-3 and TRBJ2-5, reads GAGVSQTPSNKVTEKGKYVELRCDPISGHTALYWYRQSLGQGPEFLIYFQGTGAADDSGLPNDRFFAVRPEGSVSTLKIQRTERGDSAVYLCASSLRLGDQETQYFGPGTRLLVL.

The chain uses TRBV6-5 and TRBJ1-2; D not certain. The germline V gene encodes CDR1 MNHEY and CDR2 SVGAGI. Trimming pared 6 bases from V and 4 bases from J, leaving 15 bases between. This CDR3 spans 14 amino acids. CDR3 region: CASRGREVIYGYTF. As DNA, the CDR3 is TGTGCCAGCAGGGGCCGGGAGGTTATCTATGGCTACACCTTC.

The CDR3 sequence is CASSHTGVSEQFF. CDR3 nucleotides: TGTGCCAGCAGTCACACAGGGGTTAGTGAGCAGTTCTTC. The genes are TRBV6-5 and TRBJ2-1; 7 nucleotides match TRBD1. V lost 5 bases to trimming and J lost 9 bases; unmatched junction nucleotides: 7. Per the germline V gene, CDR1 is MNHEY and CDR2 is SVGAGI. The CDR3 is 13 residues long.

The CDR3 coding sequence is TGTGCCAGCTCACCAAAGGGACAGGGGACAGATACGCAGTATTTT. Protein product: CASSPKGQGTDTQYF. The V and J genes are TRBV18 and TRBJ2-3; 10 bases are shared with TRBD1. This CDR3 is 15 amino acids long. CDR1 is KGHSH and CDR2 is LQKENI in the germline V gene. V gave up 2 bases and J gave up 3 bases; unmatched junction bases: 2.

This chain connects TRBV28 to TRBJ1-2; TRBD1 is a possible D gene (5 bases). Deletions cut 3 bases from V and 0 bases from J, with 11 bases between. The CDR3 loop spans 15 amino acids. Germline V CDR1 and CDR2: MDHEN, SYDVKM. The CDR3 sequence: CASSLGPTANYGYTF. CDR3 sequence (DNA): TGTGCCAGCAGTTTGGGCCCGACAGCTAACTATGGCTACACCTTC.